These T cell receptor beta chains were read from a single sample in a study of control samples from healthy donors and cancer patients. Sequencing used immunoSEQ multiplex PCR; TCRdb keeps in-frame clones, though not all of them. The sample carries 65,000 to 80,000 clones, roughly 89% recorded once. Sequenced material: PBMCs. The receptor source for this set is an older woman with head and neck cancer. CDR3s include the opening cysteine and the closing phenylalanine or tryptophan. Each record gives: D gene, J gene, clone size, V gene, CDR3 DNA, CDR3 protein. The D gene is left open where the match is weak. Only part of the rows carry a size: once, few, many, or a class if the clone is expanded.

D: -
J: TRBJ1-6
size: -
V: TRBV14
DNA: TGTGCCAGCAGCCAAGCCGGGTCCAATTCACCCCTCCACTTT
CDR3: CASSQAGSNSPLHF

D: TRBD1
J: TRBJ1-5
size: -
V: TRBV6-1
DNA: TGTGCCAGCAGTGGAGGACAGGGTCCGCGTGGCAATCAGCCCCAGCATTTT
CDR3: CASSGGQGPRGNQPQHF

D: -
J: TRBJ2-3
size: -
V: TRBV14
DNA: TGTGCCAGCAGCCAGCGACTAGGACTCACAGATACGCAGTATTTT
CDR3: CASSQRLGLTDTQYF

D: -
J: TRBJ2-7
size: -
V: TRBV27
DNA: TGTGCCAGCAGCTACCCCAGGACAGCCTCCTACGAGCAGTACTTC
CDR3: CASSYPRTASYEQYF

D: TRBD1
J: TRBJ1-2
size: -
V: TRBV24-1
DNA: TGTGCCACCAGTGATTTTGACAGGGTTCACACCTTC
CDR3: CATSDFDRVHTF

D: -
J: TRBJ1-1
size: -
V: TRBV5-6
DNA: TGTGCCAGCAGCTCCCCCGACCGTGGACGACGGGGGGTAAACACTGAAGCTTTCTTT
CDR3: CASSSPDRGRRGVNTEAFF

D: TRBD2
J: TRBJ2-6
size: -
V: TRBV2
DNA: TGTGCCAGCAGAGATCCCGGGACTAGCGGGAGCCACTCTGGGGCCAACGTCCTGACTTTC
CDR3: CASRDPGTSGSHSGANVLTF

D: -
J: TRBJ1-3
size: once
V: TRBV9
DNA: TGTGCCAGCAGCGTAGGGACAGTAACTGGAAACACCATATATTTT
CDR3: CASSVGTVTGNTIYF

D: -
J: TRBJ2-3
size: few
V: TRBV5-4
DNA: TGTGCCAGCAGCACCAGGGGGGGCCTAGATACGCAGTATTTT
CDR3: CASSTRGGLDTQYF

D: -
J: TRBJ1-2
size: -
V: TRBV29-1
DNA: TGCAGCGTTGAACTACAGTCCCGGCCTAAAGGTGGCTACACCTTC
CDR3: CSVELQSRPKGGYTF

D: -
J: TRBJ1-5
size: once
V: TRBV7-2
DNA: TGTGCCAGCAGCTTATTATTGGCGGGGCCCCAGCATTTT
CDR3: CASSLLLAGPQHF

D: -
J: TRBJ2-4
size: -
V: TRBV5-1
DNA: TGCGCCAGCAGCTTGGTTGGGGGCTCTGGCGGGAGAGCCAAAAACATTCAGTACTTC
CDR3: CASSLVGGSGGRAKNIQYF

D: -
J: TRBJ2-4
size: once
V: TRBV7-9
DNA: TGTGCCAGCAGTCAAACATTGAGCGGAGCCAAAAACATTCAGTACTTC
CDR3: CASSQTLSGAKNIQYF

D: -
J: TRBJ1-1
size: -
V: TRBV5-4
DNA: TGTGCCAGCAGTCGCCGGGACACTAGAAACGAAGCTTTCTTT
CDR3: CASSRRDTRNEAFF

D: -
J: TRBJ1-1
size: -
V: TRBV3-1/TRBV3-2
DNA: TGTGCCAGCAGCCAAGATAGAGGGACCACTGAAGCTTTCTTT
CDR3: CASSQDRGTTEAFF

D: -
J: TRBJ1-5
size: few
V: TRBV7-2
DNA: TGTGCCAGCACGACTGGGGGTCAGCCCCAGCATTTT
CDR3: CASTTGGQPQHF

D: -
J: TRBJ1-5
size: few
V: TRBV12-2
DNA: TGTGCAAGTCGCGAGGTATATCAGCCCCAGCATTTT
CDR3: CASREVYQPQHF

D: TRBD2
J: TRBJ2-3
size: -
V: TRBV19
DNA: TGTGCCAGTAGGGATCTAGCGGGAGTTGTAGATACGCAGTATTTT
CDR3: CASRDLAGVVDTQYF

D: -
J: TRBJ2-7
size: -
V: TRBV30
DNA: TGTGCCTGGACGACCGAGGCCTACCCCTACGAGCAGTACTTC
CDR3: CAWTTEAYPYEQYF

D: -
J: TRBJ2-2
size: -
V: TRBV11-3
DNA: TGTGCCAGCAGCTTAAGGGGCTCTAGGGCCGGGGAGCTGTTTTTT
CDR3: CASSLRGSRAGELFF

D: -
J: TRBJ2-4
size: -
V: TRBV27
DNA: TGTGCCCGCGGGAGGGGGGGGACAGGGGTTGCCAAAAACATTCAGTACTTC
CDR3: CARGRGGTGVAKNIQYF

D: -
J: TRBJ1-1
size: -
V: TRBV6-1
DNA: TGTGCCAGCAGTGACAGGGTACGGGGTGAAGCTTTCTTT
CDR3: CASSDRVRGEAFF